The 28 T cell receptor beta chains below were found in one sample sequenced in a study of T cell responses to AZD1222 COVID-19 vaccine. Some clones are missing from TCRdb's copy, which holds only in-frame ones; the method was immunoSEQ multiplex PCR. The table has 100,000 to 150,000 clones, 87% seen once; the top ten hold more than 9%. Sequenced material: peripheral blood, taken on day 0 of AZD1222 vaccination. These receptors were collected from an adult in good health.

The genes are TRBV2 and TRBJ2-2, with a weak D call TRBD1 (6 bases). CDR1 and CDR2 from the germline V gene are SNHLY and FYNNEI. The CDR3 has 15 residues. V gave up 5 bases and J gave up 6 bases, with 16 bases separating them. The CDR3 bases are TGTGCCAGCAGTACATCCCTCAGGGGAGCCGGGGAGCTGTTTTTT. Translation gives CASSTSLRGAGELFF.

This chain connects TRBV19 to TRBJ1-5; tentatively, D is TRBD1 (6 bases). The V gene's germline CDR1 is LNHDA and CDR2 SQIVND (reference sequence). The CDR3 is made up of 16 amino acids. V was shortened by 4 bases and J by 6 bases, with 19 bases between the two germline ends. The chain's CDR3 is CASSTRGAARGQPQHF. CDR3 nucleotide sequence: TGTGCCAGTAGTACGCGCGGGGCAGCCAGGGGTCAGCCCCAGCATTTT.

The V call is TRBV4-1, the J call TRBJ1-1; D ambiguous. The germline CDR1 and CDR2 sequences are MGHRA and YSYEKL. This CDR3 is 15 amino acids long. V shed 3 bases and J shed 1 base, with 12 bases lying between them. CDR3 amino acids: CASSHSIQGNTEAFF. In DNA, the CDR3 is TGCGCCAGCAGCCACTCGATCCAAGGGAACACTGAAGCTTTCTTT.

V and J are TRBV30 and TRBJ2-5; 8 bases align to TRBD1. The V gene end was trimmed by 8 bases and the J gene end by 5 bases; junction bases not matched to a gene: 10. The CDR3 totals 13 residues. Germline V lookup: CDR1 GTSNPN, CDR2 SVGIG (reference sequence). The CDR3 reads CAGRTGLEETQYF. CDR3 nucleotide sequence: TGTGCCGGACGGACAGGGTTGGAGGAGACCCAGTACTTC. The variable domain in full, with the rest retrieved from reference TRBV30 and TRBJ2-5, is SQTIHQWPATLVQPVGSPLSLECTVEGTSNPNLYWYRQAAGRGLQLLFYSVGIGQISSEVPQNLSASRPQDRQFILSSKKLLLSDSGFYLCAGRTGLEETQYFGPGTRLLVL.

V and J are TRBV5-1 and TRBJ1-5; tentatively, D is TRBD1 (6 bases). This CDR3 region has 15 residues. V was pared by 0 bases and J by 6 bases, with 13 bases between. The V gene's germline CDR1 is SGHRS and CDR2 YFSETQ. The DNA for the CDR3 is TGCGCCAGCAGCTTGGGGTCGGGGGGCGGTCAGCCCCAGCATTTT. This translates into CASSLGSGGGQPQHF.

The chain recombines TRBV5-5 with TRBJ2-7; perhaps TRBD2 as D (5 bases). The CDR3 totals 15 residues. V dropped 2 bases and J dropped 6 bases, with 18 bases sitting between them. The germline gives CDR1 SGHKS, CDR2 YYEKEE (reference sequence). CDR3 in DNA: TGTGCCAGCAGCTTCAGGACTCTCGAGATGGGCGAGCAGTACTTC. It codes for CASSFRTLEMGEQYF.

The gene calls are TRBV27 and TRBJ2-1; D is uncertain. Germline values: CDR1 MNHEY, CDR2 SMNVEV (reference sequence). V was shortened by 4 bases and J by 8 bases, with 15 bases between the two germline ends. This CDR3 spans 14 amino acids. The CDR3 DNA reads TGTGCCAGCAGTTATATGTTCGAAGGGTATGAGCAGTTCTTC. This encodes CASSYMFEGYEQFF.

This clone was detected only once. The chain recombines TRBV30 with TRBJ2-7, with D perhaps TRBD1 (5 bases). V was cut by 1 base and J by 4 bases, with 14 bases left in between. The CDR3 is 14 amino acids. CDR1 and CDR2 from the germline V gene are GTSNPN and SVGIG (reference sequence). The CDR3 spells CAWSGWGFQYEQYF. CDR3 nucleotides: TGTGCCTGGAGTGGGTGGGGCTTTCAATACGAGCAGTACTTC.

V usage is TRBV6-5 and J usage is TRBJ1-1; D uncertain. The germline CDR1 and CDR2 sequences are MNHEY and SVGAGI. Trimming removed 5 bases from V and 1 base from J, with 11 bases in between. The CDR3 contains 14 residues. The DNA for the CDR3 is TGTGCCAGCAGTAACCCGGGAGAGAACACTGAAGCTTTCTTT. Its protein product is CASSNPGENTEAFF.

The chain combines TRBV19 with TRBJ1-5, with D possibly being TRBD1 (6 bases). V shed 6 bases and J shed 0 bases, with 12 bases lying between them. In germline, CDR1 is LNHDA, CDR2 SQIVND (reference sequence). The CDR3 runs 15 residues. The CDR3 spells CASRTGTPSNQPQHF. The CDR3 nucleotides are TGTGCCAGTAGGACCGGGACACCTAGCAATCAGCCCCAGCATTTT.

The chain recombines TRBV28 with TRBJ1-2; 7 bases map to TRBD1. The germline V gene encodes CDR1 MDHEN and CDR2 SYDVKM. V trimming: 6 bases; J trimming: 6 bases; junction bases outside the gene matches: 7. The CDR3 contains 13 residues. The DNA of the CDR3 is TGTGCCAGCAGGTTGACAGGGATTGATGGCTACACCTTC. Encoded protein: CASRLTGIDGYTF.

This clone was detected once. This chain connects TRBV13 to TRBJ1-1; D may be TRBD1 (6 bases). Trimming cost V 2 bases and J 1 base, with 11 bases left between them. Germline values: CDR1 PRHDT, CDR2 FYEKMQ (reference sequence). The CDR3 extends over 15 amino acids. The CDR3: CASSLSQGRNTEAFF. Here the CDR3 DNA reads TGTGCCAGCAGCTTATCTCAGGGGCGGAACACTGAAGCTTTCTTT.

The genes are TRBV19 and TRBJ1-1; D is possibly TRBD1 (5 bases). The V end lost 7 bases, the J end lost 0 bases, and 9 bases lay between the germline ends. Germline CDR1 and CDR2: LNHDA and SQIVND (reference sequence). This CDR3 contains 13 residues. Here the CDR3 DNA reads TGTGCCAGTAAGGAGGACATGAACACTGAAGCTTTCTTT. Residues: CASKEDMNTEAFF.

This clone appeared once. CDR3 amino acids: CSVEDVGAGYEQYF. DNA of the CDR3: TGCAGCGTTGAAGATGTGGGGGCAGGGTACGAGCAGTACTTC. The chain has TRBV29-1 and TRBJ2-7, with a possible D match to TRBD1 (6 bases). The CDR3 covers 14 residues. V was trimmed by 0 bases and J by 4 bases, leaving 13 bases between them. The germline V gene encodes CDR1 SQVTM and CDR2 ANQGSEA.

The rearrangement uses TRBV4-1 and TRBJ1-1; TRBD1 might be the D (6 bases). From germline, CDR1 is MGHRA and CDR2 YSYEKL. This CDR3 has 14 amino acids. V gave up 5 bases and J gave up 4 bases, with 14 bases separating them. This CDR3 is CASSSQGIGTEAFF. CDR3 in DNA: TGCGCCAGCAGCTCACAGGGTATTGGCACTGAAGCTTTCTTT.

The chain recombines TRBV6-2 or TRBV6-3 with TRBJ2-7; D might be TRBD1 or TRBD2, each matching 5 bases. V was trimmed by 6 bases and J by 3 bases, leaving 18 bases between them. The germline V gene encodes CDR1 MNHEY and CDR2 SVGEGT. This CDR3 spans 15 amino acids. The CDR3 sequence is CASSISGTALYEQYF. The CDR3 bases are TGTGCCAGCAGCATCTCCGGGACGGCTCTCTACGAGCAGTACTTC.

The V gene is TRBV10-1, the J gene TRBJ2-7; TRBD1 matches 9 bases. CDR1 is WNHNN, CDR2 SYGVQD, per germline (reference sequence). V was clipped by 8 bases and J by 2 bases; unmatched bases: 1. This CDR3 is 12 amino acids long. CDR3: CASGTGPYEQYF. In DNA, the CDR3 is TGCGCCAGCGGGACAGGGCCCTACGAGCAGTACTTC.

To note about this clone: Germline is not matched at one junction end, which may reflect a read error. The chain uses TRBV12-3 or TRBV12-4 and TRBJ2-1; unclear D gene. The CDR3 has 11 amino acids. CDR3 DNA sequence: TGTGCCAGCAGTCCATCTGGGTTGACGGTCTTC. Encoded protein: CASSPSGLTVF.

The gene calls are TRBV19 and TRBJ2-2, with D possibly being TRBD1 or TRBD2 (5 bases each). Deletions cut 6 bases from V and 0 bases from J, with 11 bases between. The germline V gene encodes CDR1 LNHDA and CDR2 SQIVND (reference sequence). CDR3 length: 15 amino acids. DNA of the CDR3: TGTGCCAGTAGCCGGGACCCCACGAACACCGGGGAGCTGTTTTTT. Residues: CASSRDPTNTGELFF.

The chain employs TRBV30 and TRBJ2-7; TRBD2 is a possible D gene (6 bases). The CDR3 has 16 residues. CDR1 and CDR2 (germline): GTSNPN, SVGIG (reference sequence). V was clipped by 0 bases and J by 1 base, with 16 bases between them. CDR3 residues: CAWSVSGGAVSYEQYF. The CDR3 DNA reads TGTGCCTGGAGTGTAAGTGGAGGGGCGGTATCCTACGAGCAGTACTTC.

The chain recombines TRBV5-1 with TRBJ1-1; D is ambiguous. V dropped 4 bases and J dropped 7 bases, with 17 bases sitting between them. Germline loops: CDR1 SGHRS, CDR2 YFSETQ. This CDR3 contains 14 residues. CDR3 coding DNA: TGCGCCAGCAGCCTCCGATGGGAAACCTATGAAGCTTTCTTT. It codes for CASSLRWETYEAFF.

This chain connects TRBV6-5 to TRBJ2-2; D might be TRBD1 (5 bases). Trimming left V 10 bases short and J 5 bases short, with 14 bases between. From germline, CDR1 is MNHEY and CDR2 SVGAGI. CDR3 length: 13 residues. Written as DNA, the CDR3 is TGTGCCAAGACAGTCCCCAAAACCGGGGAGCTGTTTTTT. Its protein product is CAKTVPKTGELFF.

The chain uses TRBV27 and TRBJ2-1; 8 nucleotides align to TRBD2. The V and J ends lost 6 bases and 4 bases, in that order; junction bases with no gene match: 8. Germline-derived CDR1 and CDR2 are MNHEY and SMNVEV (reference sequence). The CDR3 runs to 15 residues. DNA for the CDR3: TGTGCCAGCAGCCTTCGGGAGGGCTTATACAATGAGCAGTTCTTC. Protein product: CASSLREGLYNEQFF.

The chain combines TRBV28 with TRBJ2-7; 9 bases agree with TRBD2. Losses at the gene ends were 11 bases for V and 6 bases for J; bases not matched to a gene: 11. Germline V gene lookup returns CDR1 MDHEN and CDR2 SYDVKM. The CDR3 runs 13 residues. The DNA of the CDR3 is TGTGCCGGCGGGCTAGCGGGATCATCCGAGCAGTACTTC. Translation gives CAGGLAGSSEQYF.

The V and J genes are TRBV7-2 and TRBJ2-1; 10 positions match TRBD2. Germline V lookup: CDR1 SGHTA, CDR2 FQGNSA. The ends lost 1 base at V and 5 bases at J; junction bases unmatched: 2. CDR3 length: 15 amino acids. CDR3 amino acids: CASSLVSGGNNEQFF. The CDR3 DNA reads TGTGCCAGCAGCTTAGTTAGCGGGGGGAACAATGAGCAGTTCTTC.

The chain links TRBV4-2 to TRBJ2-2, with D perhaps being TRBD1 or TRBD2 (5 bases each). V lost 1 base and J 7 bases, leaving 19 bases between the germline ends. The germline CDR1 and CDR2 sequences are LGHNA and YNFKEQ. CDR3 length: 17 residues. The CDR3 DNA reads TGTGCCAGCAGCCAAGGGGGGAGATCGAGCGAGGACGGGGAGCTGTTTTTT. Protein: CASSQGGRSSEDGELFF.

This chain uses TRBV5-1 with TRBJ1-1; 7 bases align to TRBD1. The germline V gene encodes CDR1 SGHRS and CDR2 YFSETQ. V lost 0 bases to trimming and J lost 10 bases; unmatched junction nucleotides: 9. This CDR3 has 14 residues. The DNA for the CDR3 is TGCGCCAGCAGCTTGGGCCCCACAGGGGCAGGAGCTTTCTTT. It yields the protein CASSLGPTGAGAFF.

Comment on this clone: Other DNA sequences within the sample encode an identical CDR3. This chain joins TRBV7-9 and TRBJ2-3; D ambiguous. The CDR3 spans 12 residues. The germline gives CDR1 SEHNR, CDR2 FQNEAQ (reference sequence). Trimming stripped 0 bases from V and 2 bases from J, with 0 bases between. The CDR3 spells CASSLATDTQYF. In DNA form, the CDR3 reads TGTGCCAGCAGCTTAGCCACAGATACGCAGTATTTT.